This TCR beta chain emerged from a study of response to subunit inactivated influenza vaccine. Findings and caveats of the study: Authors suggested seasonal influenza vaccinations each recruit few new T cells.

J was trimmed by 6 bases and V by 5 bases; bases with no gene match: 18. This CDR3 has 17 amino acids. There are a few counts of this clonotype. Its antigen remains unidentified. MiXCR, applied by TCRdb to the RT-PCR reads, yields one record per CDR3 protein. The table has about 530,000 distinct CDR3 sequences, approximately 10% seen once. The TCR comes from a man in his fifties who received an inactivated influenza vaccine. V usage is TRBV12-3 or TRBV12-4 and J usage is TRBJ1-2, with 7 bases matching TRBD1. The source material was PBMCs from blood, sampled on the day of vaccination. The chain's CDR3 is CASSPLLEGAPGDGYTF. CDR3 bases: TGTGCCAGCAGTCCCCTCCTGGAGGGGGCGCCTGGAGATGGCTACACCTTC.